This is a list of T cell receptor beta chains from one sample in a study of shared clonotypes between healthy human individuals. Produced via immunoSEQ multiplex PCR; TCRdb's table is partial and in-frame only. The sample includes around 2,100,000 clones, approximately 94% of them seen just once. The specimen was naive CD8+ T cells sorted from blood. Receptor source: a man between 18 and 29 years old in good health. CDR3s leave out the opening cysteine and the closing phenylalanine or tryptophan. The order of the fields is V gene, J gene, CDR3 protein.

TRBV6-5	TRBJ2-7	ASSLAGGYEQY
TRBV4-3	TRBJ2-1	ASSQGGEGYNEQF
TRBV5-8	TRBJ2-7	ASSLLGGTFYEQY
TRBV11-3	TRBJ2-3	ASSLETKDTQY
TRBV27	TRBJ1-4	ASSPLGATEKLF
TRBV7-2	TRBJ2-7	ASSLTSGVPYEQY
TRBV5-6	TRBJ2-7	ASSSGTSYEQY
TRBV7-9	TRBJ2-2	ASSSPTSGRTGELF
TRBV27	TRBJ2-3	ASSPTTGGDTQY
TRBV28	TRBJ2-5	ASSLLTAVY
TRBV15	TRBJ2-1	ATSTFVGEQF
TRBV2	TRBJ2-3	ASSEVVGTSTDTQY
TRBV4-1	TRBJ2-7	ASSQDLGTELEQY
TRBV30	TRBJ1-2	AWWPGTDSNYGYT
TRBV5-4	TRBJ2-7	ASSITSGGAYEQY
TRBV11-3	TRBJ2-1	ASSPTRGTTGEQF
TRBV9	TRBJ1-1	ASSVGVTGEAF
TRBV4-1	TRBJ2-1	ASSPHSGYSYNEQF
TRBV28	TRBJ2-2	ASSLNGELF
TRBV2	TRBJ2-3	ASARTSTDTQY
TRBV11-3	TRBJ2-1	ASSLGRGLADNNEQF
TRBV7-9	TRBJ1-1	ASSLAAGGAPGAF
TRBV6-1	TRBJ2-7	ASSGQGASYEQY
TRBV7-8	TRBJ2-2	ASSLTGSPGELF
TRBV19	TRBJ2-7	ASSIDYEGEQY
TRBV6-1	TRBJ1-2	ASSEGRKTYGYT
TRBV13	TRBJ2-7	ASRFKGGYEQY
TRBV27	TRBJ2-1	ASSPGQGGNEQF
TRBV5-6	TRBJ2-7	ASSFFGTGVYEQY
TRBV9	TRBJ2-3	ASSPATGTDTQY
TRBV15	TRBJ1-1	ATSPRQAMNTEAF
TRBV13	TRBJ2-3	ASGTNSGKTADTQY
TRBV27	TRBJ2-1	ASSPSGENNEQF
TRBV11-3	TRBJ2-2	ASSLEPGLAGEISPGELF
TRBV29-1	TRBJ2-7	SVDGGEDYEQY
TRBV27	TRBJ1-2	ASSQTGYNGYT
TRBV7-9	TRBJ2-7	ASSSNYEQY
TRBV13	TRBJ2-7	ASSSSGTGEGYYEQY
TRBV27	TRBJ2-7	ASGRGGGEQY
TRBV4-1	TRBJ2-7	ASSGSRGYEQY
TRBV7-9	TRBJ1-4	ASGQTTNEKLF
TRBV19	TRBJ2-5	ASSIGADKKETQY
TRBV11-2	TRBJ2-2	ASSLGFGSNTGELF
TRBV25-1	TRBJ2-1	ASSRGGWDEQF
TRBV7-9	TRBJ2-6	ASSFISGANVLT
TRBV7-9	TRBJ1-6	ASSFGQGLSPLH
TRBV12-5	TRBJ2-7	ASGFGTDYEQY
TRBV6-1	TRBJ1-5	ATDRVGQPQH
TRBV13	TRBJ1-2	ASSLVGQGARGYT
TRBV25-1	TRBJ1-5	ASSEWGVGSDSNQPQH
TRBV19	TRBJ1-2	ASSMDRDSGLYT
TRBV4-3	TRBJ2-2	ASSNQGHIGELF
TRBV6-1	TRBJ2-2	ASSGVSLANTGELF